The rows below give T cell receptor beta chains drawn from one sample of a study of identical twins. TCRdb redid the calling of the 5' RACE reads with MiXCR, one entry per CDR3 protein. The sample consists of approximately 670,000 distinct CDR3 sequences, approximately 6% of them appearing once. Sequencing was carried out using naive T cells sorted from blood. The receptors were gathered from a man aged 18 to 29 in good health. CDR3s include the opening cysteine and the closing phenylalanine or tryptophan. The D gene is left open where the match is weak.

V: TRBV3-1; J: TRBJ1-1; D: TRBD1; CDR3: CASSQDFTGGTEAFF
V: TRBV7-8; J: TRBJ2-2; D: -; CDR3: CASSDPHGTNTGELFF
V: TRBV12-3/TRBV12-4; J: TRBJ1-5; D: -; CDR3: CASADFSLQPQHF
V: TRBV5-1; J: TRBJ1-6; D: -; CDR3: CASSLSSYNSPLHF
V: TRBV16; J: TRBJ1-1; D: -; CDR3: CASSPDRLLAFF
V: TRBV20-1; J: TRBJ2-5; D: TRBD1; CDR3: CSARDQRGPLETQYF
V: TRBV20-1; J: TRBJ2-1; D: TRBD1; CDR3: CSASTGQGPYNEQFF
V: TRBV29-1; J: TRBJ2-7; D: -; CDR3: CSVELGSSYEQYF
V: TRBV4-2; J: TRBJ2-3; D: TRBD2; CDR3: CASSESTSGSGADTQYF
V: TRBV20-1; J: TRBJ2-3; D: -; CDR3: CSVTDRTDTQYF
V: TRBV5-1; J: TRBJ2-3; D: -; CDR3: CASNEERLSTDTQYF
V: TRBV11-3; J: TRBJ2-1; D: -; CDR3: CASSLVLGHEQFF
V: TRBV6-2/TRBV6-3; J: TRBJ2-1; D: -; CDR3: CASRWGSSYNEQFF
V: TRBV29-1; J: TRBJ2-5; D: -; CDR3: CSGSGGWPSRGETQYF
V: TRBV5-1; J: TRBJ2-3; D: -; CDR3: CASSLQGHDTQYF
V: TRBV4-1; J: TRBJ1-6; D: TRBD1; CDR3: CASSPGQGGSPLHF
V: TRBV12-3/TRBV12-4; J: TRBJ1-4; D: -; CDR3: CASSLNPRSEKLFF
V: TRBV7-2; J: TRBJ2-7; D: -; CDR3: CASSLVPGSIGRHEQYF
V: TRBV30; J: TRBJ2-5; D: -; CDR3: CAWAVGLQETQYF
V: TRBV7-8; J: TRBJ2-2; D: -; CDR3: CASSEAAGSGELFF
V: TRBV15; J: TRBJ2-6; D: TRBD1; CDR3: CATSSGTGGPALISGANVLTF
V: TRBV20-1; J: TRBJ2-3; D: TRBD2; CDR3: CSAQKLGSGRTTSTDTQYF
V: TRBV12-3/TRBV12-4; J: TRBJ2-7; D: -; CDR3: CASSLGWAEGEQYF
V: TRBV15; J: TRBJ2-3; D: -; CDR3: CATSSKGETLLTTTDTQYF
V: TRBV6-5; J: TRBJ2-2; D: -; CDR3: CASSYVWTENTGELFF
V: TRBV11-2; J: TRBJ1-1; D: -; CDR3: CASSLDLPGAPGEAFF
V: TRBV12-3/TRBV12-4; J: TRBJ2-3; D: TRBD2; CDR3: CASSLSGRVTDTQYF
V: TRBV7-9; J: TRBJ2-1; D: TRBD2; CDR3: CASSLALSGGGNEQFF
V: TRBV6-1; J: TRBJ1-2; D: TRBD1; CDR3: CASSETGGSYGYTF
V: TRBV12-3/TRBV12-4; J: TRBJ1-1; D: -; CDR3: CASRPGRLLYTEAFF
V: TRBV9; J: TRBJ2-1; D: TRBD2; CDR3: CASSVVASGRVASSYNEQFF
V: TRBV20-1; J: TRBJ2-3; D: -; CDR3: CSVSGQDTQYF
V: TRBV20-1; J: TRBJ1-2; D: TRBD1; CDR3: CSARDRQGGYTF
V: TRBV4-3; J: TRBJ2-2; D: -; CDR3: CASSQGWNTGELFF
V: TRBV10-3; J: TRBJ1-1; D: -; CDR3: CAISELGAQSAEAFF
V: TRBV12-3/TRBV12-4; J: TRBJ2-7; D: -; CDR3: CASSDMSYEQYF
V: TRBV4-2; J: TRBJ2-5; D: TRBD2; CDR3: CASSQEGTSGRSETQYF
V: TRBV6-4; J: TRBJ1-2; D: -; CDR3: CASSMDLLAGGYTF
V: TRBV15; J: TRBJ2-5; D: TRBD2; CDR3: CATSEREVQETQYF
V: TRBV7-3; J: TRBJ1-1; D: -; CDR3: CASSLTWGVNTEAFF